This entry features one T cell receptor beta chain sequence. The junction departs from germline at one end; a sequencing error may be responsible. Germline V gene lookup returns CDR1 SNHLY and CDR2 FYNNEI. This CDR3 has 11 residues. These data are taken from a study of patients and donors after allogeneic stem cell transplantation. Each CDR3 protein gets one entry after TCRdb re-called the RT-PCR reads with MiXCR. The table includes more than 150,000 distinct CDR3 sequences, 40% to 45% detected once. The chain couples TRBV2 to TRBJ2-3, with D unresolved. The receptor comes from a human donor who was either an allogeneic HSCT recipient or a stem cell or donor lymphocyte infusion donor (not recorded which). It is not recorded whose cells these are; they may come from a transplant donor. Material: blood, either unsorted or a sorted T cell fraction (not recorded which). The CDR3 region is CASREAVTQYF. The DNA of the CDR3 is TGTGCCAGCCGTGAGGCGGTTACGCAGTATTTT.